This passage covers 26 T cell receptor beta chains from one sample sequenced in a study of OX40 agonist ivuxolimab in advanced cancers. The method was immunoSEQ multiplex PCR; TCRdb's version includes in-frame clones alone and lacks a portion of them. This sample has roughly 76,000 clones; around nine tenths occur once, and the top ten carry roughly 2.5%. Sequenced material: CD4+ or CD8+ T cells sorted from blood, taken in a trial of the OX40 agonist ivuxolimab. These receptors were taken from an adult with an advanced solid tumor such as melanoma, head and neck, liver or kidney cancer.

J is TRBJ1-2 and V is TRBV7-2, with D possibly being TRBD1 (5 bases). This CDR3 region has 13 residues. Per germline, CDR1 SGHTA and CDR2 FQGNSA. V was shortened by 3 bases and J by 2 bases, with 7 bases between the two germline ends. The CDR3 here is CASSFRQNYGYTF. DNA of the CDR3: TGTGCCAGCAGCTTCCGACAGAACTATGGCTACACCTTC.

The CDR3 DNA is TGTGCCAGCAGCTTATCTAGCGGGGGGGCCGTTAATGAGCAGTTCTTC. This encodes CASSLSSGGAVNEQFF. The rearrangement links TRBV7-2 to TRBJ2-1, with 12 nucleotides matching TRBD2. The germline CDR1 and CDR2 sequences are SGHTA and FQGNSA. The CDR3 runs to 16 residues. Germline trimming cut 2 bases from V and 7 bases from J; bases unmatched to any gene: 6.

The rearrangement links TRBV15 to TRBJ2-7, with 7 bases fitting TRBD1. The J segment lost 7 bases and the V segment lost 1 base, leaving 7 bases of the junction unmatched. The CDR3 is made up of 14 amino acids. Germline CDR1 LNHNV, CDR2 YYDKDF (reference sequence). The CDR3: CATSRVTGAGEQYV. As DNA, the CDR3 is TGTGCCACCAGCAGAGTTACAGGGGCCGGGGAGCAGTACGTC.

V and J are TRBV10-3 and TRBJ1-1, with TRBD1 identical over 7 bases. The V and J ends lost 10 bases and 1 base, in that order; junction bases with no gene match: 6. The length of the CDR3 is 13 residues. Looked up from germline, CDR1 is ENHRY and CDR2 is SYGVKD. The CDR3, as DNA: TGTGCCACCGGACAGGACACGAACACTGAAGCTTTCTTT. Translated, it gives CATGQDTNTEAFF.

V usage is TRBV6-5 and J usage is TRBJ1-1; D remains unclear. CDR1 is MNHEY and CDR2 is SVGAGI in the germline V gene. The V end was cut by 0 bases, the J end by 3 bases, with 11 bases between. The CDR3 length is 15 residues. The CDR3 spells CASSYSAYGDTEAFF. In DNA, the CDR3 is TGTGCCAGCAGTTACTCTGCCTACGGGGACACTGAAGCTTTCTTT.

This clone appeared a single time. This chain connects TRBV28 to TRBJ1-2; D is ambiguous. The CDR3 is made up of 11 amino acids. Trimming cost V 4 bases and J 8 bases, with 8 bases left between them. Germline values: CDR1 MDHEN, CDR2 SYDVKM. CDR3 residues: CASSSPGGYTF. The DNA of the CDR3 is TGTGCCAGCAGTTCCCCGGGGGGCTACACCTTC.

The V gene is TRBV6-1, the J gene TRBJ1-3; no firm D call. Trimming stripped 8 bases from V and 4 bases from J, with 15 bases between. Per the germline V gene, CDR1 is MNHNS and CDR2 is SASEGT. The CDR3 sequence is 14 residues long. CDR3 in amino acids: CASVMIGPGNTIYF. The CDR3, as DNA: TGTGCCAGCGTGATGATCGGGCCAGGAAACACCATATATTTT.

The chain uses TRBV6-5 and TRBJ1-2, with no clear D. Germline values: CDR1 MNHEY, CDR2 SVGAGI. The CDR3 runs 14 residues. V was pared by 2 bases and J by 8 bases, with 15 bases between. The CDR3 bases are TGTGCCAGCAGTTACACGGCTCCCGGCAGGGGCTACACCTTC. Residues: CASSYTAPGRGYTF.

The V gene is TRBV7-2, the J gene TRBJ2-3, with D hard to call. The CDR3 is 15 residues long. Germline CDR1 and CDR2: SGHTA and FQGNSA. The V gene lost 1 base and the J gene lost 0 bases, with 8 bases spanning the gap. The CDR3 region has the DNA TGTGCCAGCAGCTTAGTTACCTCTAGCACAGATACGCAGTATTTT. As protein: CASSLVTSSTDTQYF.

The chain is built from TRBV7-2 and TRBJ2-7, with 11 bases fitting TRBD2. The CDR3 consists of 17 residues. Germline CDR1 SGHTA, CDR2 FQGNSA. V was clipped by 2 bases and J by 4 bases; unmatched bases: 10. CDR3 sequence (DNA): TGTGCCAGCAGCTTAAGTAGCGGGGGGGCAGTCCCTTACGAGCAGTACTTC. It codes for CASSLSSGGAVPYEQYF.

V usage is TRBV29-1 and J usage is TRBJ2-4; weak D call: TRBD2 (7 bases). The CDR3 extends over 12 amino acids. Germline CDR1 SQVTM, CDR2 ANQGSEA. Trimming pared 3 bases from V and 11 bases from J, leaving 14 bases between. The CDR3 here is CSVESRGGFQYF. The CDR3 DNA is TGCAGCGTTGAGTCTAGGGGGGGATTTCAGTACTTC.

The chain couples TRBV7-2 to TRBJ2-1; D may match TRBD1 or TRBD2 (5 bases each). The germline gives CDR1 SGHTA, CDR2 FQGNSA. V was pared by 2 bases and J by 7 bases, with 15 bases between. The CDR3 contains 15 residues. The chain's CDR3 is CASSLLGRGVNEQFF. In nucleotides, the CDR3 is TGTGCCAGCAGCTTATTGGGGCGAGGGGTTAATGAGCAGTTCTTC.

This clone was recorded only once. The CDR3 loop reads CASSSPGQGLPEQYF. The DNA of the CDR3 is TGTGCCAGCAGTTCGCCGGGACAGGGTCTCCCCGAGCAGTACTTC. The V and J genes are TRBV6-1 and TRBJ2-7; 9 bases align to TRBD1. V lost 5 bases to trimming and J lost 6 bases; unmatched junction nucleotides: 11. There are 15 residues in the CDR3. The germline gives CDR1 MNHNS, CDR2 SASEGT.

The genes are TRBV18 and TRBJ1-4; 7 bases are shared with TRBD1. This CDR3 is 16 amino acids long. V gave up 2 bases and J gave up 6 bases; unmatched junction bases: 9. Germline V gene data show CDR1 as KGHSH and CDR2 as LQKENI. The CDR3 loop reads CASSPSLTGTYEKLFF. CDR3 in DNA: TGTGCCAGCTCACCATCCTTGACAGGGACCTATGAAAAACTGTTTTTT.

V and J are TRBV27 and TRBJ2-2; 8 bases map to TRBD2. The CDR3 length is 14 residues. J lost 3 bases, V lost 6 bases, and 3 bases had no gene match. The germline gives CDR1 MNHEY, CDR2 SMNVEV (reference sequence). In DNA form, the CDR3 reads TGTGCCAGCAGAAGCGGGGGTCACACCGGGGAGCTGTTTTTT. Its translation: CASRSGGHTGELFF.

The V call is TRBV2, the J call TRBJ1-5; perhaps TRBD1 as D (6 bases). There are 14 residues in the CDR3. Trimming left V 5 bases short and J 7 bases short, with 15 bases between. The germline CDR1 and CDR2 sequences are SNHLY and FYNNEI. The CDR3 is CASSRNRDEQPQHF. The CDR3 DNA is TGTGCCAGCAGTCGAAACAGGGATGAACAGCCCCAGCATTTT.

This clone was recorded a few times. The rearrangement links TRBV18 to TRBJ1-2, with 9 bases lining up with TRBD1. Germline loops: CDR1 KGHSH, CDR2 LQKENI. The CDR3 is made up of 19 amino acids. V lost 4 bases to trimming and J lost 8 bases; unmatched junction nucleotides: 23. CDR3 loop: CASSLLKPGTGHSRGGYTF. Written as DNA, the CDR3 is TGTGCCAGCTCACTACTGAAACCGGGGACAGGGCACTCCCGAGGAGGCTACACCTTC.

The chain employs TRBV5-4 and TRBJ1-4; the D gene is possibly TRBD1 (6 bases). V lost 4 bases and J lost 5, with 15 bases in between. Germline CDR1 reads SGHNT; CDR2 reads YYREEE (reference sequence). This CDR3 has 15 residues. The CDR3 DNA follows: TGTGCCAGCAGCAACTCACAGGGAACGAATGAAAAACTGTTTTTT. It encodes CASSNSQGTNEKLFF.

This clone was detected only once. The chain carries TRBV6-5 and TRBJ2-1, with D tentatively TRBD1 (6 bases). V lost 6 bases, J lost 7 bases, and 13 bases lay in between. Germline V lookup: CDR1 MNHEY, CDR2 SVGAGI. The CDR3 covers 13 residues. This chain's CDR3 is CASSKYRANEQFF. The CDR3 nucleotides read TGTGCCAGCAGCAAATACAGGGCTAATGAGCAGTTCTTC.

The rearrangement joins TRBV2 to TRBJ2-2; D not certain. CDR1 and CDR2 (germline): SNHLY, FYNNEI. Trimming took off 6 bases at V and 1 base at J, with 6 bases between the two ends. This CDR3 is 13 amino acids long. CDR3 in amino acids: CASSAENTGELFF. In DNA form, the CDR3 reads TGTGCCAGCAGCGCAGAGAACACCGGGGAGCTGTTTTTT.

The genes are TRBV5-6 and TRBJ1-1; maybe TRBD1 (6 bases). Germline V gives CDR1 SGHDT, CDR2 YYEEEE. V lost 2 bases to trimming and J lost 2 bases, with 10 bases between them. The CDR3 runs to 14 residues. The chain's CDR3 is CASSFQDSNTEAFF. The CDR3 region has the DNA TGTGCCAGCAGCTTCCAGGACAGCAACACTGAAGCTTTCTTT.

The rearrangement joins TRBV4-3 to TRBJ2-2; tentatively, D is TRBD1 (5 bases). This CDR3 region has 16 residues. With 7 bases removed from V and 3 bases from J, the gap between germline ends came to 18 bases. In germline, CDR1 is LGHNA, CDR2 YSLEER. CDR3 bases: TGCGCCAGCACGGTTGGGGCGGTCCAAGACACCGGGGAGCTGTTTTTT. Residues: CASTVGAVQDTGELFF.

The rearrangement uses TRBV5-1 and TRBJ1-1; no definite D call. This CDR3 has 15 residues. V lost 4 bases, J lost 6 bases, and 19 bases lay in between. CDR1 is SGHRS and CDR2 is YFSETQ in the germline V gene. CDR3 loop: CASSGQTLPTSEAFF. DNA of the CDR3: TGCGCCAGCAGCGGTCAAACTCTCCCGACCTCTGAAGCTTTCTTT.

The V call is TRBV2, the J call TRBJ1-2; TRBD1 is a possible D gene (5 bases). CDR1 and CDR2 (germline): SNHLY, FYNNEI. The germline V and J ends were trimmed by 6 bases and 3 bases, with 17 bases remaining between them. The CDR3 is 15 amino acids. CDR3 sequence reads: CASSQLGGTYYGYTF. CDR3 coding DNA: TGTGCCAGCAGCCAACTGGGGGGGACCTACTATGGCTACACCTTC.

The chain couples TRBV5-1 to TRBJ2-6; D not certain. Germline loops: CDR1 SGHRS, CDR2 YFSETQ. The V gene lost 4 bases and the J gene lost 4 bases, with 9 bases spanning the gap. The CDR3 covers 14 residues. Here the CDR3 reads CASSAAAGANVLTF. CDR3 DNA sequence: TGCGCCAGCAGCGCGGCGGCGGGGGCCAACGTCCTGACTTTC.

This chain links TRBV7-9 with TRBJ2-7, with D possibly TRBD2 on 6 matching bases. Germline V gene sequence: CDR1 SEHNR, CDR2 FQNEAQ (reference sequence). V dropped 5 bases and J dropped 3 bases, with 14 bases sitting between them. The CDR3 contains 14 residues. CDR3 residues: CASSQHLGGYEQYV. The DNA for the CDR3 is TGTGCCAGCAGCCAGCATTTGGGAGGCTACGAGCAGTACGTC.